What follows is one T cell receptor beta chain and its context. The antigen is unknown. This specimen belongs to a study of T cells in tuberculosis. Turning to the study itself: Sequenced TCRs come from CD1B-GMM tetramer-binding T cells. Broader study findings: Shorter CDR3-alpha in active tuberculosis partly drove smaller distances.

Generated by immunoSEQ multiplex PCR, the TCRdb table keeps only in-frame clones and is missing some. The table shows roughly 41,000 clones, with approximately 94% occurring only once. Sequences were obtained from PBMCs. The clonotype originates from a donor aged 10-29 years with latent tuberculosis or without tuberculosis infection. Some clones in this sample may be carry-over from other donors' samples.

The CDR3 here is CASSYSTDSLYGYTF. CDR3 sequence (DNA): TGTGCCAGCAGTTACTCCACCGACAGTCTCTATGGCTACACCTTC. The V call is TRBV6-6, the J call TRBJ1-2, with TRBD1 as a possible D gene (5 bases). Between the trimmed V and J ends, which lost 0 bases and 4 bases, there was a span of 12 bases. Germline V CDR1 and CDR2: MNHNY, SVGAGI (reference sequence). The CDR3 has 15 amino acids.